This T cell receptor (beta chain) stems from a study of T cell responses to AZD1222 COVID-19 vaccine. General observations from the study: Every sample of the repertoires postdated the peak T cell response. Baseline seropositivity characterized only a handful of AZD1222 recipients. The sample set comprised mostly white British donors with more females, and clonal diversity was possibly underestimated. Along spike, vaccine-associated CD4 TCRs were found throughout, with dominance at 160-218 and 743-854.

Turning to this clone: Its antigen is not known. Sequence at one end of the junction differs from germline and may be a read error.

Here immunoSEQ multiplex PCR was the method, and the copy in TCRdb shows in-frame clones only, minus some. The top ten hold roughly a quarter of the sample, which has under 200,000 clones, approximately 90% seen once. The clonotype comes from an adult who received the AZD1222 COVID-19 vaccine. The sample consisted of peripheral blood, taken 28 days after the second AZD1222 dose.

CDR3 residues: CASSLGPGTRNTGELFF. For the CDR3, the DNA is TGTGCTAGCAGCCTGGGACCCGGGACTAGGAACACCGGGGAGCTGTTTTTT. This rearrangement joins TRBV7-7 to TRBJ2-2; 8 nucleotides align to TRBD2. The CDR3 is made up of 17 amino acids. Germline CDR1 and CDR2: SSHAT and FNYEAQ (reference sequence).